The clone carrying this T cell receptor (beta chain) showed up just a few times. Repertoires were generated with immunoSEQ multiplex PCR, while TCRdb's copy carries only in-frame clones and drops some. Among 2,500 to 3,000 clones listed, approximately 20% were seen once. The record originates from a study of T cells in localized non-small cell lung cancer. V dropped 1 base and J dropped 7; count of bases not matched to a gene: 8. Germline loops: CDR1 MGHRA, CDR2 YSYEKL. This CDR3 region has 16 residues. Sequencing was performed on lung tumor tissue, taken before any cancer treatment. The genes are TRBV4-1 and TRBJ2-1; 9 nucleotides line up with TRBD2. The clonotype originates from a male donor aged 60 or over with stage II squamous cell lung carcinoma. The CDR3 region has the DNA TGCGCCAGCAGCCAAGGTCTCAGCGGGAGGAGGAATGAGCAGTTCTTC. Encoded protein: CASSQGLSGRRNEQFF.